What follows is one TCR beta chain and its context. Its antigen is unknown. Reanalyzing the 5' RACE reads, TCRdb keeps one entry per CDR3 protein, without DNA. This table lists 150,000 to 180,000 distinct CDR3 sequences. Germline lookup yields CDR1 MGHRA and CDR2 YSYEKL. The CDR3 has 15 amino acids. The data were obtained in a study of T cells expressing NK-cell markers. General observations from the study: Six or seven donors showed dominant NKG2C+ clonotypes comprising about 1.0-7.0% of their CD8+ T cells. Where several donors were concerned, these clonotypes also led the CD3+CD56-NKG2C+ fraction. Expanded clones of NKG2C+ T cells had an unclear HCMV specificity.

The origin of this receptor is a woman in her forties or fifties in good health. Sequencing was done on a sample of blood T cells: a sorted CD56 or NKG2C T cell subset, CD4+ or CD8+ T cells, or bulk PBMC T cells (not recorded which). The gene calls are TRBV4-1 and TRBJ1-2; absent DNA, TCRdb's TRBD1 call cannot be checked. The CDR3 loop is CASSQEPGTNYGYTF.